Sequencing of this TCR beta chain was carried out in a study of blood T cell repertoires in COVID-19. Study information: Some COVID-19 samples were acute and others convalescent; all came from the United States, Italy and Spain.

The assay was immunoSEQ multiplex PCR, and TCRdb's table has in-frame clones only and misses some. In the table there are fewer than 95,000 clones, 55% to 75% of which are singletons. The ends were cut back, 6 bases at V and 2 bases at J, with 11 bases in the middle. There are 15 residues in the CDR3. Germline-derived CDR1 and CDR2 are LNHNV and YYDKDF (reference sequence). The V call is TRBV15, the J call TRBJ2-6, with a tentative D call TRBD2 (6 bases). The clonotype comes from an elderly woman with acute or convalescent COVID-19. The sequencing sample was made of peripheral blood. The DNA of the CDR3 is TGTGCCACCAGTCCGCCGGGGGCTGGGGCCAACGTCCTGACTTTC. As protein: CATSPPGAGANVLTF. Full variable domain (remainder filled in from reference TRBV15 and TRBJ2-6): DAMVIQNPRYQVTQFGKPVTLSCSQTLNHNVMYWYQQKSSQAPKLLFHYYDKDFNNEADTPDNFQSRRPNTSFCFLDIRSPGLGDTAMYLCATSPPGAGANVLTFGAGSRLTVL.